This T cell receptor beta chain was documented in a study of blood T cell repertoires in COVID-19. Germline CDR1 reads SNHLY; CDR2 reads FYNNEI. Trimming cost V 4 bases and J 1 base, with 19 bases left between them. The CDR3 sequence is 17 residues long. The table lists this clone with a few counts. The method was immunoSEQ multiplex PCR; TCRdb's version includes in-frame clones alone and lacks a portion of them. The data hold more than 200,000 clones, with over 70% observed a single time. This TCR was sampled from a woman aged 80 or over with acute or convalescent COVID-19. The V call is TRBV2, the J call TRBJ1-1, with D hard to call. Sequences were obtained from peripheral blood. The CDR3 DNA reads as TGTGCCAGCAGTGCCCCGACCGGGCGGGTGGGGAACACTGAAGCTTTCTTT. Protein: CASSAPTGRVGNTEAFF. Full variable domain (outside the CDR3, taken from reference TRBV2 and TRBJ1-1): EPEVTQTPSHQVTQMGQEVILRCVPISNHLYFYWYRQILGQKVEFLVSFYNNEISEKSEIFDDQFSVERPDGSNFTLKIRSTKLEDSAMYFCASSAPTGRVGNTEAFFGQGTRLTVV.